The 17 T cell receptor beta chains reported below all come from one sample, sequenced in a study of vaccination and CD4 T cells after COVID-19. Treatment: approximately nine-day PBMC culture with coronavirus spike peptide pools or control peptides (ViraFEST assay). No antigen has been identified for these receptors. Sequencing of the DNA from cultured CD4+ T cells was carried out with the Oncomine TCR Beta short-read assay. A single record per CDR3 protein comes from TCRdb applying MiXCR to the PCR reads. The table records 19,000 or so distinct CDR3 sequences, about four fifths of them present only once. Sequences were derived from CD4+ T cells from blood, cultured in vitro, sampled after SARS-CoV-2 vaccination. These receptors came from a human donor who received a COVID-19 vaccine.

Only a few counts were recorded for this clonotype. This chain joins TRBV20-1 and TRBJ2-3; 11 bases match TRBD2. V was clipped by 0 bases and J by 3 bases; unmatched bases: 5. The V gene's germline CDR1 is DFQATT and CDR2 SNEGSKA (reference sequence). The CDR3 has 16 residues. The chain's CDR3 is CSARDQGLAETDTQYF. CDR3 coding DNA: TGCAGTGCTAGAGATCAGGGACTAGCGGAAACAGATACGCAGTATTTT.

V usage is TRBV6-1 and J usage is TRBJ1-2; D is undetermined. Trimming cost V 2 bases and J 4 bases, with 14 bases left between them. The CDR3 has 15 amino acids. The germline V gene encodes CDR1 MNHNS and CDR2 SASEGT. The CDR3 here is CASSENPYSIYGYTF. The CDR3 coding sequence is TGTGCCAGCAGTGAAAATCCCTATAGCATCTATGGCTACACCTTC.

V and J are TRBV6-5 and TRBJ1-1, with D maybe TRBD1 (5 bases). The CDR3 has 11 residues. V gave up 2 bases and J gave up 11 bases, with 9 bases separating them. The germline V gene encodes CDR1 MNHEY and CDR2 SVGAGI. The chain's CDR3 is CASSYRGSAFF. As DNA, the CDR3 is TGTGCCAGCAGTTACCGGGGGTCGGCTTTCTTT.

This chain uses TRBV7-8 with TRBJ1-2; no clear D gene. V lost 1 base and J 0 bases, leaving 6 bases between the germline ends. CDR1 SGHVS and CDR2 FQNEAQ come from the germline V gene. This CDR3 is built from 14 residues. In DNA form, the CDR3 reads TGTGCCAGCAGCTTAGGAGAGACTAACTATGGCTACACCTTC. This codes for CASSLGETNYGYTF.

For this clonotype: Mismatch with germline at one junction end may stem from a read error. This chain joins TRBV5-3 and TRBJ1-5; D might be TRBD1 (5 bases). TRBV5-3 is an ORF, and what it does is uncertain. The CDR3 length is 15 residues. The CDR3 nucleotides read TGTGCCAGCAGCTTCCTTGACAGAACTCTCCAGCCCCAGCATTTT. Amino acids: CASSFLDRTLQPQHF.

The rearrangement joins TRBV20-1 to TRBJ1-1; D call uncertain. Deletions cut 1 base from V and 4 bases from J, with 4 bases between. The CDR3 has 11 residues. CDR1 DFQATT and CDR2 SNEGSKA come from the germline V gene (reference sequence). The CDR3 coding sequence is TGCAGTGCTAGAGGGAGCACTGAAGCTTTCTTT. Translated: CSARGSTEAFF.

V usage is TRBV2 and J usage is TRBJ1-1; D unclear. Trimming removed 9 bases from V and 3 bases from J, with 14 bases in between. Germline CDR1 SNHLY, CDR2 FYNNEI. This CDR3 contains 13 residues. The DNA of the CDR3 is TGTGCCAGTACGAGGGAAGGGTACACTGAAGCTTTCTTT. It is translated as CASTREGYTEAFF. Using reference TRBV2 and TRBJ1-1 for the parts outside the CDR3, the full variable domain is EPEVTQTPSHQVTQMGQEVILRCVPISNHLYFYWYRQILGQKVEFLVSFYNNEISEKSEIFDDQFSVERPDGSNFTLKIRSTKLEDSAMYFCASTREGYTEAFFGQGTRLTVV.

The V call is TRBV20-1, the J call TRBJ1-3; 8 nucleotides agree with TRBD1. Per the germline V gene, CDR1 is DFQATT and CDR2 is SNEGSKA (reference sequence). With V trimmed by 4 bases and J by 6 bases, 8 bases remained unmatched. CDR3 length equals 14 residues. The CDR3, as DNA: TGCAGTGCTACCCCCCCAGGGGGCGAAAACACCATATATTTT. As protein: CSATPPGGENTIYF.

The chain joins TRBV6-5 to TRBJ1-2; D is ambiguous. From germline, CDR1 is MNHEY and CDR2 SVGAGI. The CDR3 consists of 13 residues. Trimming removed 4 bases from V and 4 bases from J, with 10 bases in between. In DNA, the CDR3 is TGTGCCAGCAGTTTGGGGTCGGTCTATGGCTACACCTTC. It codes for CASSLGSVYGYTF.

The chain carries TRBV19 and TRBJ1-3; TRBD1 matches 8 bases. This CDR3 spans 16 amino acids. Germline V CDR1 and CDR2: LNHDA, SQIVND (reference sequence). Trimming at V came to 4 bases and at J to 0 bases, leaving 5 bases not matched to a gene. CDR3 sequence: CASSTTGGSSGNTIYF. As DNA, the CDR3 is TGTGCCAGTAGTACAACAGGGGGAAGCTCTGGAAACACCATATATTTT. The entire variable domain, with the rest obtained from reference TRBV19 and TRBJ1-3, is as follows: DGGITQSPKYLFRKEGQNVTLSCEQNLNHDAMYWYRQDPGQGLRLIYYSQIVNDFQKGDIAEGYSVSREKKESFPLTVTSAQKNPTAFYLCASSTTGGSSGNTIYFGEGSWLTVV.

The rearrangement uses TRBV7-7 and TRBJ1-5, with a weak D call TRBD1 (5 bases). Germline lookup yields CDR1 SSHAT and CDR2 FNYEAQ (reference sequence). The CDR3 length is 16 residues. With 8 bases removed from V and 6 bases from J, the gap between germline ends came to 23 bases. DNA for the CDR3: TGTGCCAGCCCAGGAGGGGCCATAGAAGCGGGTCAGCCCCAGCATTTT. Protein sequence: CASPGGAIEAGQPQHF.

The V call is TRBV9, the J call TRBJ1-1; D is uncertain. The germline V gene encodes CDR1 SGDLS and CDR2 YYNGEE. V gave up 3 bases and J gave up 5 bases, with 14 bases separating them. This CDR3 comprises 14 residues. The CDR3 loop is CASSARYSGTEAFF. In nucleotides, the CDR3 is TGTGCCAGCAGCGCCAGATACAGCGGGACTGAAGCTTTCTTT.

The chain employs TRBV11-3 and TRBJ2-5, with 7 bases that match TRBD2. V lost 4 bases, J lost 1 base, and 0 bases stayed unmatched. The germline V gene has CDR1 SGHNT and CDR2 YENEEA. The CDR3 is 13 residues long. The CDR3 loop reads CASSWEGQETQYF. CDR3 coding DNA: TGTGCCAGCAGCTGGGAGGGCCAAGAGACCCAGTACTTC.

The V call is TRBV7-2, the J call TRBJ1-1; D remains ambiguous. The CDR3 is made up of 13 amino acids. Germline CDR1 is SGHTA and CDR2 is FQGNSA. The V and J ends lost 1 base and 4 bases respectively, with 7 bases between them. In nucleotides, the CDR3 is TGTGCCAGCAGCTTAGAAACCAGCACTGAAGCTTTCTTT. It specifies CASSLETSTEAFF.

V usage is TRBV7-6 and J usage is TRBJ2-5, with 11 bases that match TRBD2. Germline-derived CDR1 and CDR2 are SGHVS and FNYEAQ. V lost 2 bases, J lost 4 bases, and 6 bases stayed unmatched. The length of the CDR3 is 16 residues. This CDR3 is CASSLSVAGGVETQYF. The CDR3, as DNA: TGTGCCAGCAGCTTATCGGTAGCGGGGGGGGTAGAGACCCAGTACTTC.

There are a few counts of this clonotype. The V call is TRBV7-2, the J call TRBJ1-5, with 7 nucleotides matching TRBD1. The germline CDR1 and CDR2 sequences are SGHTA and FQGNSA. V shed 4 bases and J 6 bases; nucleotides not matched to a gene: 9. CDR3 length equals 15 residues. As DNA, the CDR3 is TGTGCCAGCAGCTCCTACAGGGGCCAGGGTCAGCCCCAGCATTTT. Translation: CASSSYRGQGQPQHF.

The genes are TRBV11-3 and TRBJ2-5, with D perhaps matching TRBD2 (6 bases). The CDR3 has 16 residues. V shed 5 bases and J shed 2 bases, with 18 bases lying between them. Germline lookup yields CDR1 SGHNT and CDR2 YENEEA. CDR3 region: CASSLGRFGGQETQYF. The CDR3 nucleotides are TGTGCCAGCAGCCTAGGGAGGTTCGGGGGACAAGAGACCCAGTACTTC.